The text below deals with one T cell receptor beta chain. What it recognizes is unknown. The data were taken from a study of T cell repertoires in cytomegalovirus infection. The wider study: In the study, CMV epitopes included recently identified HLA-C-restricted and well-studied HLA-B-restricted ones. Carrying CMV and the relevant HLA type showed in public TCR beta signatures.

Study conclusions and caveats: Summed public TCR beta family frequency identified CMV carriers bearing the relevant HLA.

TCRdb re-called the reads with MiXCR, one entry per CDR3 protein. The table has just under 500,000 distinct CDR3 sequences, about 33% seen once. Per the germline V gene, CDR1 is LGHNT and CDR2 is FRNRAP. The CDR3 runs 16 residues. V was pared by 0 bases and J by 8 bases, with 10 bases of the junction left unmatched. Sample: cultured PBMCs, taken from culture after CMV antigen stimulation. This TCR derives from a human donor in good health (CMV status not recorded). Some clones in this sample may be carry-over from other donors' samples. This chain joins TRBV12-5 and TRBJ2-1; TRBD2 matches at 7 bases. The DNA of the CDR3 is TGTGCTAGTGGTTTGGTTCTAACGGGAGGCGGGCATGAGCAGTTCTTC. It encodes CASGLVLTGGGHEQFF.